Only a few counts were recorded for the clone carrying this T cell receptor beta chain. The data were obtained in a study of T cells after yellow fever vaccination. Using its own MiXCR run on the 5' RACE reads, TCRdb lists one record per CDR3 protein. The repertoire holds about 240,000 distinct CDR3 sequences, with less than 9% as singletons. With 10 bases clipped from V and 3 bases from J, the junction kept 6 bases outside the gene matches. The CDR3 contains 13 residues. Looked up from germline, CDR1 is SNHLY and CDR2 is FYNNEI. The specimen was CD4+ T cells sorted from PBMCs, collected 15 days after the yellow fever booster vaccination. The receptor comes from a man younger than 45 who received the YFV17D yellow fever vaccine. This chain links TRBV2 with TRBJ2-7; 10 bases fit TRBD1. The CDR3 is CANQGQGIYEQYF. DNA for the CDR3: TGTGCCAACCAGGGACAGGGGATCTACGAGCAGTACTTC. The variable domain in full, completed from reference TRBV2 and TRBJ2-7, reads EPEVTQTPSHQVTQMGQEVILRCVPISNHLYFYWYRQILGQKVEFLVSFYNNEISEKSEIFDDQFSVERPDGSNFTLKIRSTKLEDSAMYFCANQGQGIYEQYFGPGTRLTVT.